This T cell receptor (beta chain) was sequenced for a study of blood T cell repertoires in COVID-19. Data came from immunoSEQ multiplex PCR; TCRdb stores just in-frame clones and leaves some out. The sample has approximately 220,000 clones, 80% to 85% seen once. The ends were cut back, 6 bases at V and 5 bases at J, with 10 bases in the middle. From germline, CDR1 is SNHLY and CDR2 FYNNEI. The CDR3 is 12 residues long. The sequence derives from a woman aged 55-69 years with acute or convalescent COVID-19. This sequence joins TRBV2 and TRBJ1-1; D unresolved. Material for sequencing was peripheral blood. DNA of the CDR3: TGTGCCAGCAGCGGTACCCGGACTGAAGCTTTCTTT. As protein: CASSGTRTEAFF.